This TCR beta chain was observed in a study of T cells in Graves' hyperthyroidism and ophthalmopathy. Study background: Staff took peripheral blood when the initial diagnosis was made, before any treatment began.

Amplification yielded TCR beta CDR3 regions, with RNA transcripts as the source. The TCR CDR3 was amplified in a first-round RT-PCR using the HTBI primer set. TCRdb reprocessed the multiplex PCR reads via MiXCR and lists one record per CDR3 protein. The sample gives some 150,000 distinct CDR3 sequences, around 20% of which show up once; around two thirds is in the top ten. Any symptoms of ophthalmopathy came after the first hyperthyroidism diagnosis, from which the blood sample dates. This clonotype was seen at least ten times. The germline gives CDR1 SGHTA, CDR2 FQGTGA. V was clipped by 6 bases and J by 8 bases, with 17 bases between them. The CDR3 totals 15 residues.

The specimen sequenced was blood. The rearrangement uses TRBV7-3 and TRBJ1-6, with D uncertain. This sequence was found in a woman between 45 and 60 years old with Graves' hyperthyroidism that later progressed to Graves' ophthalmopathy. The CDR3 DNA reads as TGTGCCAGCAGTGAGGGTCCGGGCCGGCATTCACCCCTCCACTTT. Translating gives CASSEGPGRHSPLHF. Full variable domain (outside the CDR3, taken from reference TRBV7-3 and TRBJ1-6): GAGVSQTPSNKVTEKGKYVELRCDPISGHTALYWYRQSLGQGPEFLIYFQGTGAADDSGLPNDRFFAVRPEGSVSTLKIQRTERGDSAVYLCASSEGPGRHSPLHFGNGTRLTVT.